This TCR beta chain stems from a study of identifying expanded T cells in peripheral blood. Using immunoSEQ multiplex PCR, the repertoire was profiled, and TCRdb retains in-frame clones only, with some absent. The table includes 130,000 or so clones, roughly 84% detected once. Looked up from germline, CDR1 is SGHRS and CDR2 is YFSETQ. The CDR3 contains 15 residues. V gave up 7 bases and J gave up 2 bases, with 18 bases separating them. The V call is TRBV5-1, the J call TRBJ2-5; D assignment may be TRBD1 or TRBD2 (5 bases each). The source material was blood. The TCR comes from a person aged 18 to 75 in good health. CDR3 DNA: TGCGCCAGCTCCATGGGGGAAATTTCTCAAGAGACCCAGTACTTC. This codes for CASSMGEISQETQYF.